This T cell receptor (beta chain) was found in a study of shared clonotypes between healthy human individuals. There are 16 residues in the CDR3. Germline V gives CDR1 SGHTA, CDR2 FQGNSA. V shed 5 bases and J 3 bases; nucleotides not matched to a gene: 4. Study-level points and caveats: Sequencing depth was predicted to influence how clonotypes are shared among donors. In general, naive subsets displayed greater estimated richness than memory subsets did.

Assay runs were performed at deep level. Only in-frame clones appear in the TCRdb table, and some are missing; sequencing was by immunoSEQ multiplex PCR. This table holds about 680,000 clones, approximately 79% found once. On this clone: Its specificity is not known.

V gene TRBV7-2 combines with J gene TRBJ2-1; 13 nucleotides align to TRBD2. The sequence derives from a woman aged 30 to 39 in good health. The specimen sequenced was memory CD4+ T cells sorted from blood. The subset: CD45RA-negative fraction. CDR3 protein: CASSPRLAGGYNEQFF. Written as DNA, the CDR3 is TGTGCCAGCAGCCCCCGACTAGCGGGAGGCTACAATGAGCAGTTCTTC.